Below are 11 T cell receptor beta chains sequenced from a single sample in a study of T cells in Graves' hyperthyroidism and ophthalmopathy. Researchers amplified the TCR beta CDR3 regions from RNA transcripts. TCR CDR3 underwent first-round RT-PCR with the HTBI primer set. TCRdb ran MiXCR on the multiplex PCR reads and lists one entry per CDR3 protein. Altogether some 600,000 distinct CDR3 sequences are present, about 14% being singletons, with the ten largest covering less than 6%. The specimen was blood. The receptors stem from a young woman with Graves' hyperthyroidism that later progressed to Graves' ophthalmopathy.

This clonotype was seen a handful of times. J is TRBJ2-7 and V is TRBV20-1; TRBD2 aligns across 9 bases. Trimming took 1 base from V and 2 from J; bases not matched to a gene: 6. Germline loops: CDR1 DFQATT, CDR2 SNEGSKA (reference sequence). The CDR3 length is 15 residues. CDR3 in DNA: TGCAGTGCTAGAGCGGGGACTAGCATAACCTACGAGCAGTACTTC. Encoded protein: CSARAGTSITYEQYF.

In this sample, this clonotype turned up many times. The genes are TRBV30 and TRBJ1-2; D may be TRBD1 (5 bases). V shed 3 bases and J shed 5 bases, with 13 bases lying between them. There are 13 residues in the CDR3. Germline V gene lookup returns CDR1 GTSNPN and CDR2 SVGIG (reference sequence). The CDR3 loop is CAWRQAGLYGYTF. The CDR3 DNA sequence: TGTGCCTGGAGACAGGCAGGGTTATATGGCTACACCTTC.

This clonotype was seen repeatedly, ten times or more. The chain is built from TRBV7-8 and TRBJ1-4, with 8 bases that match TRBD1. J gave up 4 bases and V 4 bases, and 5 bases lay outside the gene matches. The germline gives CDR1 SGHVS, CDR2 FQNEAQ. The CDR3 spans 15 residues. CDR3 in DNA: TGTGCCAGCAGCTGGCCGGGACAGGATAATGAAAAACTGTTTTTT. Its protein is CASSWPGQDNEKLFF.

This clonotype has only a few counts. This chain links TRBV5-6 with TRBJ1-1, with D hard to call. V was trimmed by 4 bases and J by 3 bases, leaving 16 bases between them. This CDR3 is 15 amino acids long. The germline CDR1 and CDR2 sequences are SGHDT and YYEEEE. The CDR3 DNA reads as TGTGCCAGCAGCCCACTGGAGAGGAGATACACTGAAGCTTTCTTT. Its protein product is CASSPLERRYTEAFF.

This clonotype occurred many times. The chain has TRBV11-3 and TRBJ2-7; TRBD2 might be the D (6 bases). Between the trimmed V and J ends, which lost 8 bases and 0 bases, there was a span of 14 bases. This CDR3 region has 14 residues. Germline lookup yields CDR1 SGHNT and CDR2 YENEEA. CDR3 in amino acids: CASSPRGVSYEQYF. The CDR3 DNA is TGTGCCAGCTCACCTCGCGGGGTCTCCTACGAGCAGTACTTC.

This chain links TRBV6-2 or TRBV6-3 with TRBJ2-3; 7 bases line up with TRBD1. Germline values: CDR1 MNHEY, CDR2 SVGEGT. Trimming cost V 6 bases and J 5 bases; bases outside gene matches: 8. The CDR3 spans 14 residues. In DNA, the CDR3 is TGTGCCAGCAGACTCGGGACAGCGGAAGATACGCAGTATTTT. It encodes CASRLGTAEDTQYF.

The sample holds many counts of this clonotype. J is TRBJ2-5 and V is TRBV6-1, with 12 bases aligning to TRBD2. J gave up 5 bases and V 8 bases, and 9 bases lay outside the gene matches. The CDR3 length is 15 residues. The V gene's germline CDR1 is MNHNS and CDR2 SASEGT. As DNA, the CDR3 is TGTGCCAGCCTTACTAGCGGGAGGATCCCGGAGACCCAGTACTTC. This gives the protein CASLTSGRIPETQYF.

This clonotype showed up many times. V is TRBV28 and J is TRBJ1-1; D uncertain. Per the germline V gene, CDR1 is MDHEN and CDR2 is SYDVKM. Trimming removed 5 bases from V and 6 bases from J, with 7 bases in between. CDR3 size: 11 residues. CDR3 nucleotides: TGTGCCAGCAGTCCGGGAGCTGAAGCTTTCTTT. This translates into CASSPGAEAFF.

This clonotype was detected ten times or more. This chain connects TRBV7-2 to TRBJ1-2, with TRBD1 matching over 8 bases. With 3 bases clipped from V and 2 bases from J, the junction kept 11 bases outside the gene matches. Germline values: CDR1 SGHTA, CDR2 FQGNSA. The CDR3 covers 17 residues. The CDR3 loop reads CASSLDRVIGANYGYTF. The DNA for the CDR3 is TGTGCCAGCAGCTTGGACAGGGTTATAGGTGCGAACTATGGCTACACCTTC. The complete variable domain, with remaining parts taken from reference TRBV7-2 and TRBJ1-2, reads GAGVSQSPSNKVTEKGKDVELRCDPISGHTALYWYRQSLGQGLEFLIYFQGNSAPDKSGLPSDRFSAERTGGSVSTLTIQRTQQEDSAVYLCASSLDRVIGANYGYTFGSGTRLTVV.

The table lists this clonotype with many counts. CDR3 nucleotides: TGTGCCAGCAGTCCTAGTCTGGAGGATCAGCCCCAGCATTTT. Residues: CASSPSLEDQPQHF. This rearrangement joins TRBV28 to TRBJ1-5; D uncertain. CDR1 is MDHEN and CDR2 is SYDVKM in the germline V gene. The CDR3 is 14 amino acids. Trimming cost V 5 bases and J 5 bases, with 13 bases left between them.

This clonotype was recorded many times. The rearrangement joins TRBV2 to TRBJ1-3; D remains ambiguous. V was cut by 4 bases and J by 0 bases, with 7 bases left in between. The CDR3 spans 14 residues. CDR1 and CDR2 (germline): SNHLY, FYNNEI. The CDR3 sequence: CASSGYYSGNTIYF. For the CDR3, the DNA is TGTGCCAGCAGTGGATACTACTCTGGAAACACCATATATTTT.